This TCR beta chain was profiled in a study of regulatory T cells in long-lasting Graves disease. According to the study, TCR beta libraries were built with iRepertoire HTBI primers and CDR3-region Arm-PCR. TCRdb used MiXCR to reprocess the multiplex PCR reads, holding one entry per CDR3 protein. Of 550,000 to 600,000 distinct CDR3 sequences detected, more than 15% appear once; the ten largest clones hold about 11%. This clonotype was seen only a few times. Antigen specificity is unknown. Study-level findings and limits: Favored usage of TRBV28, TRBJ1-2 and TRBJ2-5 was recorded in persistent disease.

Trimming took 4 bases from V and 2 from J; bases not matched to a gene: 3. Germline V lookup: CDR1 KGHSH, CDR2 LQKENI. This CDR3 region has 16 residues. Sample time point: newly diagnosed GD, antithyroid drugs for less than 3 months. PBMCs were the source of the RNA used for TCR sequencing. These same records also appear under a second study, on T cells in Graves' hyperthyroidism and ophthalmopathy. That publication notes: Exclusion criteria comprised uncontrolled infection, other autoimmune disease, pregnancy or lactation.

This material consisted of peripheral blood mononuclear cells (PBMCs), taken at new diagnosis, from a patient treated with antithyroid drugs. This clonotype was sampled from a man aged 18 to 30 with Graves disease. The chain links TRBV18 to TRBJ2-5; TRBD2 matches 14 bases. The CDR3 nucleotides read TGTGCCAGCTCACTGACTAGCGGGAGGGAACAAGAGACCCAGTACTTC. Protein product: CASSLTSGREQETQYF.